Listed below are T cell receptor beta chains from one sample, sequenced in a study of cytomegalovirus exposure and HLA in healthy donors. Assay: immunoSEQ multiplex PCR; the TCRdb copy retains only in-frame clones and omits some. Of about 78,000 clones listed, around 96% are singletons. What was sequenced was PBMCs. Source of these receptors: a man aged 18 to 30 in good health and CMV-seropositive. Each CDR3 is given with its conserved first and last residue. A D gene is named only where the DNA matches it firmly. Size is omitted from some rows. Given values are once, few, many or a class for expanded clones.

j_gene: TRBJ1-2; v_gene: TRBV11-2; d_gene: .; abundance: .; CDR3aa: CASSLDLHNARGYTF; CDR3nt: TGTGCCAGCAGCTTAGATCTCCACAACGCACGTGGCTACACCTTC
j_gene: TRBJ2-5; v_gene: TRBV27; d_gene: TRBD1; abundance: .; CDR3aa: CASSFTGGAGGTQYF; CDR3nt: TGTGCCAGCAGTTTCACAGGGGGCGCGGGTGGGACCCAGTACTTC
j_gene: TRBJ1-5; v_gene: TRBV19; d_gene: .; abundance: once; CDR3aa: CASSIEGNQPQHF; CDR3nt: TGTGCCAGTAGTATTGAGGGCAATCAGCCCCAGCATTTT
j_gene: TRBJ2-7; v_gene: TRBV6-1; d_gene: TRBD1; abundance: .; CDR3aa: CASSATGESPYEQYF; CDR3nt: TGTGCCAGCAGTGCCACAGGGGAGTCCCCTTACGAGCAGTACTTC
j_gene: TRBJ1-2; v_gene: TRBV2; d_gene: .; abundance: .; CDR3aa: CASSVARAGEGYTF; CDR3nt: TGTGCCAGCAGTGTCGCCCGCGCAGGTGAAGGCTACACCTTC
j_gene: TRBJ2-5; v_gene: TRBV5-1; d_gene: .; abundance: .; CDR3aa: CASSIRRGETQYF; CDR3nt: TGCGCCAGCAGCATTAGACGGGGAGAGACCCAGTACTTC
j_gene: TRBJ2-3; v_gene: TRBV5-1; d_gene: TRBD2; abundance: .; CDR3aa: CASRAGLAGSSHHSDTQYF; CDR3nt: TGCGCCAGCAGGGCGGGACTAGCGGGATCAAGTCACCATTCAGATACGCAGTATTTT
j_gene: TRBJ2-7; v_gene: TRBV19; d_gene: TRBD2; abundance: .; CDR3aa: CATGLADSYEQYF; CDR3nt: TGTGCCACAGGACTAGCGGACTCCTACGAGCAGTACTTC
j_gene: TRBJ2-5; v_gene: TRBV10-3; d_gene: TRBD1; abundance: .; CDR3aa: CATGTEETQYF; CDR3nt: TGTGCCACTGGGACAGAAGAGACCCAGTACTTC
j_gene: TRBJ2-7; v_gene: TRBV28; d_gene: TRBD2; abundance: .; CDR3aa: CASGLGTIKYF; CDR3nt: TGTGCCAGCGGCTTAGGGACTATAAAGTACTTC
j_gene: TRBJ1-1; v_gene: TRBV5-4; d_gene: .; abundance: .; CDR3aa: CASSRFSNPEAFF; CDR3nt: TGTGCCAGCAGCCGTTTCTCTAACCCTGAAGCTTTCTTT
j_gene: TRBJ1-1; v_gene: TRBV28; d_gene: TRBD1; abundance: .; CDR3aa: CASSFLPAGGNTEAFF; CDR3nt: TGTGCCAGCAGTTTCCTCCCGGCAGGGGGGAACACTGAAGCTTTCTTT
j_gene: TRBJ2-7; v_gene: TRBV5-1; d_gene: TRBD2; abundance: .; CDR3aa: CASSLSGSTGQYF; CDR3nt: TGCGCCAGCAGCTTGAGCGGGAGTACGGGGCAGTACTTC
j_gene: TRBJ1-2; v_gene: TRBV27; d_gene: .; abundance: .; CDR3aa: CASSTARGRYGYTF; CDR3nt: TGTGCCAGCAGTACCGCCAGGGGTCGTTATGGCTACACCTTC
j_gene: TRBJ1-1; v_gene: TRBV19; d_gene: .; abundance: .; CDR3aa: CASSPLVGGKTEAFF; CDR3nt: TGTGCCAGTAGTCCCCTCGTGGGGGGAAAGACTGAAGCTTTCTTT
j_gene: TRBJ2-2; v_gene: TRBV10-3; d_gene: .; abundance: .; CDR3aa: CAILQGGELFF; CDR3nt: TGTGCCATCCTCCAGGGCGGGGAGCTGTTTTTT
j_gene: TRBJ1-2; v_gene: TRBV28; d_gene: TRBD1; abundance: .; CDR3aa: CASSVITGGENGYTF; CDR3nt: TGTGCCAGCAGTGTTATCACAGGGGGCGAAAATGGCTACACCTTC
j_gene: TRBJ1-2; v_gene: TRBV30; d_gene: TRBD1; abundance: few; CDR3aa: CAWNIPGGHGYTF; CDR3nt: TGTGCCTGGAACATACCAGGGGGTCATGGCTACACCTTC
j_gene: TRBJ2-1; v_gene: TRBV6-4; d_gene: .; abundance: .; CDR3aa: CASSDYAGYNEQFF; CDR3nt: TGTGCCAGCAGTGATTATGCGGGCTACAATGAGCAGTTCTTC
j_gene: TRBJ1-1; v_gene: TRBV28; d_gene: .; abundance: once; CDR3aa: CASSLTRFNTEAFF; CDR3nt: TGTGCCAGCAGTTTAACTCGGTTTAACACTGAAGCTTTCTTT
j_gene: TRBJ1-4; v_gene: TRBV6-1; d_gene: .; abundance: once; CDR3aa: CASRPGGNEKLFF; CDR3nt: TGTGCCAGCCGACCCGGAGGTAATGAAAAACTGTTTTTT
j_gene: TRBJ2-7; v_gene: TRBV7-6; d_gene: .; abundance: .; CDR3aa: CASSQIPAGTSSYEQYF; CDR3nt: TGTGCCAGCAGCCAAATCCCGGCAGGAACCTCCTCCTACGAGCAGTACTTC
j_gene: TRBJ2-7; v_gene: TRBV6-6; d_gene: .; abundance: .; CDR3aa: CASSYRQFTYEQYF; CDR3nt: TGTGCCAGCAGTTACAGACAGTTTACCTACGAGCAGTACTTC
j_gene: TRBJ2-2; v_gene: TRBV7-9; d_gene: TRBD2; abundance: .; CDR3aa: CASSPMGGGLTGELFF; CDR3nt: TGTGCCAGCAGCCCCATGGGCGGGGGACTCACCGGGGAGCTGTTTTTT
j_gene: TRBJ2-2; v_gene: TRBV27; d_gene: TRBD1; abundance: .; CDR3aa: CASSLKGAHGELFF; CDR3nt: TGTGCCAGCAGTTTAAAGGGGGCACACGGGGAGCTGTTTTTT
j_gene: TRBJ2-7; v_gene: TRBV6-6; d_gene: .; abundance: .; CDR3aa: CASRLQGGNEQYF; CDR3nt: TGTGCCAGCAGATTACAGGGGGGGAACGAGCAGTACTTC
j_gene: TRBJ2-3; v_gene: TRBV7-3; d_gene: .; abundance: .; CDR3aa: CASSLDGQKPNTQYF; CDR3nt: TGTGCCAGCAGCTTAGACGGACAGAAACCAAATACGCAGTATTTT
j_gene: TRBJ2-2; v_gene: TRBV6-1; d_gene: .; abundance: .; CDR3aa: CASTKSRVNTGELFF; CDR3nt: TGTGCCAGCACCAAAAGCAGGGTTAACACCGGGGAGCTGTTTTTT
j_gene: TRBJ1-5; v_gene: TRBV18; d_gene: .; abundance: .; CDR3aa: CASSPNAGSNQPQHF; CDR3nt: TGTGCCAGCTCGCCGAATGCGGGTAGCAATCAGCCCCAGCATTTT
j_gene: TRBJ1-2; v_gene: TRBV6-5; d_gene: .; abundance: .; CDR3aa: CASSIVEGANYGYTF; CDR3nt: TGTGCCAGCAGTATAGTGGAGGGAGCTAACTATGGCTACACCTTC
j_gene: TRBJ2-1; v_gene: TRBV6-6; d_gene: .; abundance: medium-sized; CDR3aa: CASSYSVGARNEQFF; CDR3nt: TGTGCCAGCAGTTACTCGGTGGGGGCGCGAAATGAGCAGTTCTTC
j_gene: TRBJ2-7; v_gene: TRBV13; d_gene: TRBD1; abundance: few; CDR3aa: CASSFLGTGVPYEQYF; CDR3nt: TGTGCCAGCAGCTTTTTGGGGACAGGGGTTCCCTACGAGCAGTACTTC
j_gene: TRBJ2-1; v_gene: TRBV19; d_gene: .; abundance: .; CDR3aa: CASSIGIGSPEQFF; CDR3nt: TGTGCCAGTAGTATAGGCATTGGCTCACCTGAGCAGTTCTTC
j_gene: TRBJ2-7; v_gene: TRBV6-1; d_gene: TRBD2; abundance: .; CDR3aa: CASSLSGSPYEQYF; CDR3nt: TGTGCCAGCAGCTTAAGCGGGAGCCCCTACGAGCAGTACTTC
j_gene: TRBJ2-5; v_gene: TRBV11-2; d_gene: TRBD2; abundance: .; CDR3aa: CASSWPGGETQYF; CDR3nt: TGTGCCAGCAGCTGGCCGGGAGGGGAGACCCAGTACTTC
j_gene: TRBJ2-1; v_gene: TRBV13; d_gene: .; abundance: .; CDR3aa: CASSWGLNYNEQFF; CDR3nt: TGTGCCAGCAGCTGGGGGCTCAATTACAATGAGCAGTTCTTC
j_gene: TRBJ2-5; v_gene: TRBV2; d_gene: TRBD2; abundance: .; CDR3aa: CASSLAGTTQETQYF; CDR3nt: TGTGCCAGCAGCTTAGCCGGGACTACGCAAGAGACCCAGTACTTC
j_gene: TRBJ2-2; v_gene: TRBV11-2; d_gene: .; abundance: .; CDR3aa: CASSSALSGRNTGELFF; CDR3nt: TGTGCCAGCAGCTCCGCTTTGTCAGGGCGGAACACCGGGGAGCTGTTTTTT
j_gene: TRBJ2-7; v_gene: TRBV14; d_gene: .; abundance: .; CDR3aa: CASSPHPLLAASDF; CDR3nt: TGTGCCAGCAGCCCGCACCCCCTACTAGCCGCGAGCGACTTC
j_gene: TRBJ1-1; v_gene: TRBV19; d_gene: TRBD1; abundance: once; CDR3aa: CASSIIRDSMNTEAFF; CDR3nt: TGTGCCAGTAGTATCATACGGGACAGCATGAACACTGAAGCTTTCTTT
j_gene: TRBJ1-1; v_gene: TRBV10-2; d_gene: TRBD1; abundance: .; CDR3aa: CASSPTGGTEAFF; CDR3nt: TGCGCCAGCAGCCCGACAGGGGGTACTGAAGCTTTCTTT
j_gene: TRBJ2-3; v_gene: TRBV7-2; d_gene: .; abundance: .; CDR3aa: CASSPQSSTDTQYF; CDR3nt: TGTGCCAGCAGCCCACAGAGTAGCACAGATACGCAGTATTTT
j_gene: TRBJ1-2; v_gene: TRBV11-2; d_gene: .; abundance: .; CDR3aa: CASSSIRGADYGYTF; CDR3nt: TGTGCCAGCAGCTCGATTCGGGGGGCCGACTATGGCTACACCTTC
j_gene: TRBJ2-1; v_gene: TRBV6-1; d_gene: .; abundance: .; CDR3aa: CASSESNYIRDEQFF; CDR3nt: TGTGCCAGCAGTGAATCTAACTACATTCGGGATGAGCAGTTCTTC
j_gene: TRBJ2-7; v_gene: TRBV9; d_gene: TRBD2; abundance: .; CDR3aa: CASSATSGSSYEQYF; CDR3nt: TGTGCCAGCAGCGCAACTAGCGGGAGTTCCTACGAGCAGTACTTC
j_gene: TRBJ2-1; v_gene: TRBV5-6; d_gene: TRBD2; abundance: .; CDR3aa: CASSLVLAGVEEQFF; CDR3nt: TGTGCCAGCAGCTTGGTACTAGCGGGAGTAGAGGAGCAGTTCTTC
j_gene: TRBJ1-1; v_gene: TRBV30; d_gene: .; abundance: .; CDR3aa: CAWRAGPTNTEAFF; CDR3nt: TGTGCCTGGAGAGCGGGACCCACGAACACTGAAGCTTTCTTT
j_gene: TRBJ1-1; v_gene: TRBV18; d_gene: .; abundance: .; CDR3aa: CASSPATASGTEAFF; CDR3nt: TGTGCCAGCTCACCTGCGACAGCGTCGGGCACTGAAGCTTTCTTT
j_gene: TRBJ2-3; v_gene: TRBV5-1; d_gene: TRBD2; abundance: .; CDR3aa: CASSVREGTDTQYF; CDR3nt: TGCGCCAGCAGCGTCCGGGAGGGCACAGATACGCAGTATTTT
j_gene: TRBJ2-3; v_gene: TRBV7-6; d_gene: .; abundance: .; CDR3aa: CASSLLADKTDTQYF; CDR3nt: TGTGCCAGCAGCTTACTCGCGGATAAGACAGATACGCAGTATTTT
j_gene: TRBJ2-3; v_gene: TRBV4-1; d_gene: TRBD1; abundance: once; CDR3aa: CASSQENPGGIPSQYF; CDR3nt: TGCGCCAGCAGCCAAGAGAACCCAGGGGGAATCCCCTCGCAGTATTTT
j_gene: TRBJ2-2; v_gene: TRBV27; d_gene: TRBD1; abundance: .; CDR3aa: CASSLDRGSIWGELFF; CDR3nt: TGTGCCAGCAGTTTGGACAGGGGCTCTATTTGGGGAGAGCTGTTTTTT
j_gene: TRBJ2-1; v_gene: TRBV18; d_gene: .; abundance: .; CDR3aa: CASSRAQNNEQFF; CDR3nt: TGTGCCAGCTCACGGGCCCAAAACAATGAGCAGTTCTTC
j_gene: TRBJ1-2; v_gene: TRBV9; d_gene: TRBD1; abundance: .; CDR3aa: CASSAGTGGGNGYTF; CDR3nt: TGTGCCAGCAGCGCCGGGACAGGGGGAGGTAATGGCTACACCTTC